The sample holds many counts of the clone carrying this T cell receptor (beta chain). Its target is not known. A read error may produce the germline difference seen at one junction end. The TCR beta profiling, which covered VDJ combination and CDR3 sequence, was carried out using genomic DNA as the template. TCRdb analysed the reads with MiXCR anew, one entry per CDR3 protein. The sample consists of 100,000 to 150,000 distinct CDR3 sequences, roughly 50% of them appearing once. This sample is drawn from a study of CD8+CD57+ T cells in acquired aplastic anemia. Across the study: Mean yield of DNA from sorted CD4+ and CD8+ cells was about 3.2 ug. Healthy donors yielded some 9.9 million CD4+ cell reads on average.

General study findings and limits: Patients and controls were found to share approximately 31 CD8+ CDR3 sequences. Patients did not significantly differ from controls in CD8+ Simpson's diversity.

The origin of this receptor is a human donor in good health, serving as a control. The sequenced sample consisted of sorted CD4+, CD8+, or CD8+CD57+ T cells (not recorded which) from PBMCs.

CDR3 loop: CASRDRSYEQYF. DNA for the CDR3: TGTGCCAGCCGTGACAGATCCTACGAGCAGTACTTC. V and J are TRBV6-4 and TRBJ2-7; TRBD1 might be the D (5 bases). The CDR3 has 12 residues. Looked up from germline, CDR1 is MRHNA and CDR2 is SNTAGT.